One and the same sample provided the 25 T cell receptor beta chains below, sequenced in a study of blood T cells in healthy people across ages. Next came a second PCR, run for about 7 to 12 cycles, which used a sample-barcoded 5' primer along with a J-beta primer mix. TCRdb reanalysed the 5' RACE reads using MiXCR and keeps one entry per CDR3 protein. The profile shows more than 800,000 distinct CDR3 sequences, around 30% of them singletons. The specimen sequenced was blood. Every receptor here comes from a woman aged 80 or over in good health.

As regards this clonotype: As the CDR3 is not closed by the conserved phenylalanine or tryptophan, this likely results from a read error. It is unclear where the CDR3 begins or ends on the DNA, so no DNA is shown, and the CDR3 is as TCRdb lists it. The chain is built from TRBV5-1 and TRBJ2-6. Inclusive of both ends, the CDR3 amounts to 17 amino acids. The germline gives CDR1 SGHRS, CDR2 YFSETQ. CDR3 sequence: CASSFLAPGSGANVRTY.

This clonotype was recorded many times. This rearrangement joins TRBV7-9 to TRBJ2-3; D is perhaps TRBD2 (7 bases). The CDR3 runs 15 residues. Trimming took off 4 bases at V and 9 bases at J, with 20 bases between the two ends. Germline CDR1 and CDR2: SEHNR and FQNEAQ (reference sequence). The CDR3 sequence is CASSWRGGEGETQYF. CDR3 DNA: TGTGCCAGCAGCTGGCGAGGCGGGGAGGGGGAAACGCAGTATTTT.

The V and J genes are TRBV6-2 or TRBV6-3 and TRBJ2-2; 10 bases match TRBD2. The germline V gene encodes CDR1 MNHEY and CDR2 SVGEGT. This CDR3 is built from 15 residues. V dropped 10 bases and J dropped 6; count of bases not matched to a gene: 11. The CDR3 sequence is CATSLGLASPGELFF. CDR3 DNA: TGTGCCACCTCATTGGGACTAGCGTCTCCCGGGGAGCTGTTTTTT.

This clonotype was recorded at least ten times. J is TRBJ2-5 and V is TRBV6-5; D perhaps matches TRBD2 (6 bases). The germline V gene encodes CDR1 MNHEY and CDR2 SVGAGI. This CDR3 has 15 amino acids. Trimming took off 2 bases at V and 6 bases at J, with 16 bases between the two ends. The CDR3 spells CASSYSGRGKQTQYF. CDR3 in DNA: TGTGCCAGCAGTTACAGCGGGCGGGGTAAACAGACCCAGTACTTC.

This chain links TRBV6-1 with TRBJ2-4, with TRBD2 as a possible D gene (7 bases). The CDR3 covers 14 residues. V lost 6 bases and J 8 bases, leaving 17 bases between the germline ends. Looked up from germline, CDR1 is MNHNS and CDR2 is SASEGT. CDR3: CASSLIWGGDIQYF. The CDR3 DNA reads as TGTGCCAGCAGCCTGATTTGGGGGGGCGACATTCAGTACTTC.

This clonotype was found many times. The rearrangement uses TRBV14 and TRBJ2-7; D remains unclear. This CDR3 is 13 amino acids long. V was clipped by 4 bases and J by 6 bases, with 13 bases between them. Looked up from germline, CDR1 is SGHDN and CDR2 is FVKESK. CDR3 in DNA: TGTGCCAGCAGCCCATATCCGGTAGCCGAGCAGTACTTC. Protein product: CASSPYPVAEQYF. Supplemented by reference TRBV14 and TRBJ2-7, the full variable domain reads EAGVTQFPSHSVIEKGQTVTLRCDPISGHDNLYWYRRVMGKEIKFLLHFVKESKQDESGMPNNRFLAERTGGTYSTLKVQPAELEDSGVYFCASSPYPVAEQYFGPGTRLTVT.

As concerns this clonotype: At one end the junction does not follow the germline gene, possibly because of a read error. The chain combines TRBV12-3 or TRBV12-4 with TRBJ2-3; 7 nucleotides agree with TRBD1. CDR3 length: 14 amino acids. The CDR3 region has the DNA TGTGCCAGCAGCGGGACAGTGAAGGCAGATGCGCAGTATTTT. Its translation is CASSGTVKADAQYF.

To note about this clonotype: It may be a read error: a sequence one base away is much more abundant. The rearrangement uses TRBV7-2 and TRBJ2-5, with 9 bases matching TRBD1. This CDR3 spans 14 amino acids. With 7 bases clipped from V and 11 bases from J, the junction kept 14 bases outside the gene matches. Germline CDR1 is SGHTA and CDR2 is FQGNSA. The CDR3 is CASIWTGANNEQYF. The CDR3 nucleotides are TGTGCCAGCATCTGGACAGGGGCTAACAATGAGCAGTACTTC. Full variable domain (remainder filled in from reference TRBV7-2 and TRBJ2-5): GAGVSQSPSNKVTEKGKDVELRCDPISGHTALYWYRQSLGQGLEFLIYFQGNSAPDKSGLPSDRFSAERTGGSVSTLTIQRTQQEDSAVYLCASIWTGANNEQYFGPGTRLLVL.

Notes on this clonotype: The germline gene is not matched at one end of the junction; a read error may be the cause. The chain couples TRBV27 to TRBJ1-4; perhaps TRBD1 as D (5 bases). The germline V gene encodes CDR1 MNHEY and CDR2 SMNVEV (reference sequence). The CDR3 covers 16 residues. CDR3 in DNA: TGTACCAGCAGTTCCCTCAGGGAATCAACTAATGAAAAACTGTTTTTT. It yields the protein CTSSSLRESTNEKLFF.

The chain uses TRBV6-5 and TRBJ1-2; D uncertain. Germline V gene lookup returns CDR1 MNHEY and CDR2 SVGAGI. V was pared by 5 bases and J by 8 bases, with 21 bases between. CDR3 length: 15 amino acids. The CDR3 region is CASSLHLSVPGGYTF. Written as DNA, the CDR3 is TGTGCCAGCAGTCTCCATCTTTCTGTGCCGGGCGGCTACACCTTC.

V gene TRBV3-1 combines with J gene TRBJ2-4; 8 positions match TRBD2. The V and J ends lost 4 bases and 13 bases, in that order; junction bases with no gene match: 12. CDR3 length equals 14 residues. CDR1 and CDR2 from the germline V gene are LGHDT and YNNKEL (reference sequence). The CDR3 loop reads CASSPAGAGVPQYF. CDR3 in DNA: TGTGCCAGCAGCCCAGCGGGGGCAGGCGTCCCGCAGTACTTC.

This clonotype was counted only a few times. The rearrangement links TRBV7-9 to TRBJ2-2; 9 bases are a match to TRBD1. CDR1 SEHNR and CDR2 FQNEAQ come from the germline V gene (reference sequence). The CDR3 has 16 amino acids. Trimming cost V 4 bases and J 6 bases; bases outside gene matches: 9. The CDR3 coding sequence is TGTGCCAGCAGCTCAATGTGGACAGGGGTCCCCGGGGAGCTGTTTTTT. This sequence encodes CASSSMWTGVPGELFF.

This clonotype was seen more than once but under ten times. The rearrangement links TRBV18 to TRBJ1-2; a possible D gene is TRBD1 (6 bases). V gave up 4 bases and J gave up 6 bases, with 12 bases separating them. The germline V gene has CDR1 KGHSH and CDR2 LQKENI. CDR3 length equals 13 residues. This chain's CDR3 is CASSQQGGDGYTF. CDR3 coding DNA: TGTGCCAGCTCACAACAGGGAGGAGATGGCTACACCTTC.

This clonotype has a count of ten or more. The V and J genes are TRBV27 and TRBJ2-1; TRBD1 agrees at 8 bases. J gave up 5 bases and V 7 bases, and 7 bases lay outside the gene matches. Germline CDR1 and CDR2: MNHEY and SMNVEV (reference sequence). The CDR3 is 14 amino acids. The chain's CDR3 is CASTMDRVNNEQFF. Here the CDR3 DNA reads TGTGCCAGCACAATGGACAGGGTCAACAATGAGCAGTTCTTC.

The chain combines TRBV20-1 with TRBJ2-1; tentatively, D is TRBD2 (5 bases). Germline CDR1 DFQATT, CDR2 SNEGSKA (reference sequence). The CDR3 consists of 11 residues. CDR3 nucleotide sequence: TGCACTCAATCCGGAGGCAATGAGCAGTTCTTC. This encodes CTQSGGNEQFF.

The chain recombines TRBV20-1 with TRBJ2-3, with 11 bases fitting TRBD1. The CDR3 is 16 amino acids. The V segment lost 3 bases and the J segment 4 bases; nucleotides outside the gene matches: 9. The germline V gene has CDR1 DFQATT and CDR2 SNEGSKA (reference sequence). This CDR3 is CSASRDGQGASDTQYF. The DNA of the CDR3 is TGCAGTGCTAGTAGGGACGGACAGGGGGCCTCAGATACGCAGTATTTT.

This clonotype was seen a handful of times. This chain joins TRBV11-2 and TRBJ1-2; D call uncertain. Germline loops: CDR1 SGHAT, CDR2 FQNNGV. V was cut by 0 bases and J by 7 bases, with 12 bases left in between. This CDR3 contains 14 residues. The CDR3 nucleotides read TGTGCCAGCAGCTTAGATATCCCTCTGGGTGGCTACACCTTC. Translation gives CASSLDIPLGGYTF.

This clonotype has ten or more counts. The chain carries TRBV4-3 and TRBJ1-4, with 11 nucleotides matching TRBD1. Germline CDR1 reads LGHNA; CDR2 reads YSLEER. V lost 1 base and J lost 10; bases outside the gene matches: 8. The CDR3 loop spans 16 amino acids. This chain's CDR3 is CASSQGSGTGGVKLFF. As DNA, the CDR3 is TGCGCCAGCAGCCAAGGATCCGGGACAGGGGGGGTAAAACTGTTTTTT.

The chain is built from TRBV6-5 and TRBJ1-1; TRBD1 agrees at 9 bases. The V segment lost 0 bases and the J segment 7 bases; nucleotides outside the gene matches: 12. Germline CDR1 reads MNHEY; CDR2 reads SVGAGI. CDR3 length equals 17 residues. In nucleotides, the CDR3 is TGTGCCAGCAGTTACTCGGGGACAGGGCCTTGGGGAAGTGAAGCTTTCTTT. Protein: CASSYSGTGPWGSEAFF.

The chain is built from TRBV6-2 or TRBV6-3 and TRBJ1-5, with no clear D. The V end was cut by 5 bases, the J end by 5 bases, with 13 bases between. Looked up from germline, CDR1 is MNHEY and CDR2 is SVGEGT. The CDR3 loop spans 14 amino acids. The CDR3 spells CASSGGFGDQPQHF. CDR3 in DNA: TGTGCCAGCAGTGGAGGTTTCGGGGATCAGCCCCAGCATTTT.

J is TRBJ1-2 and V is TRBV6-5; D is undetermined. CDR1 MNHEY and CDR2 SVGAGI come from the germline V gene. The CDR3 runs to 14 residues. With 0 bases removed from V and 4 bases from J, the gap between germline ends came to 9 bases. For the CDR3, the DNA is TGTGCCAGCAGTTACTCTAACACGGCCTATGGCTACACCTTC. Translation gives CASSYSNTAYGYTF.

The rearrangement uses TRBV4-1 and TRBJ2-3; TRBD1 might be the D (5 bases). The germline V gene has CDR1 MGHRA and CDR2 YSYEKL. This CDR3 has 14 residues. Deletions cut 0 bases from V and 6 bases from J, with 10 bases between. The DNA of the CDR3 is TGCGCCAGCAGCCAAGAAGACAGTCCTGATACGCAGTATTTT. Its protein is CASSQEDSPDTQYF.

On this clonotype itself: A much larger clone differs by one base, so this may be a read error. The chain is built from TRBV7-9 and TRBJ1-2; D is ambiguous. There are 17 residues in the CDR3. Germline-derived CDR1 and CDR2 are SEHNR and FQNEAQ (reference sequence). CDR3: CAGSLDLAGSLTYGYTF. DNA of the CDR3: TGTGCCGGCAGCTTAGATTTGGCGGGATCCCTTACCTATGGCTACACCTTC.

The gene calls are TRBV6-5 and TRBJ1-1, with D uncertain. Germline V CDR1 and CDR2: MNHEY, SVGAGI. The CDR3 is 13 amino acids. V lost 2 bases and J lost 0, with 4 bases in between. The CDR3 loop reads CASSYRLNTEAFF. In nucleotides, the CDR3 is TGTGCCAGCAGTTACCGCTTGAACACTGAAGCTTTCTTT.

In this sample, this clonotype turned up many times. For the CDR3, the DNA is TGTGCCAGCAGCTATGGACAGGCCGCAGATACGCAGTATTTT. Its protein product is CASSYGQAADTQYF. This chain connects TRBV7-9 to TRBJ2-3; 7 bases line up with TRBD1. The CDR3 loop spans 14 amino acids. Germline assignment: CDR1 SEHNR and CDR2 FQNEAQ (reference sequence). J was trimmed by 4 bases and V by 4 bases; bases with no gene match: 5.